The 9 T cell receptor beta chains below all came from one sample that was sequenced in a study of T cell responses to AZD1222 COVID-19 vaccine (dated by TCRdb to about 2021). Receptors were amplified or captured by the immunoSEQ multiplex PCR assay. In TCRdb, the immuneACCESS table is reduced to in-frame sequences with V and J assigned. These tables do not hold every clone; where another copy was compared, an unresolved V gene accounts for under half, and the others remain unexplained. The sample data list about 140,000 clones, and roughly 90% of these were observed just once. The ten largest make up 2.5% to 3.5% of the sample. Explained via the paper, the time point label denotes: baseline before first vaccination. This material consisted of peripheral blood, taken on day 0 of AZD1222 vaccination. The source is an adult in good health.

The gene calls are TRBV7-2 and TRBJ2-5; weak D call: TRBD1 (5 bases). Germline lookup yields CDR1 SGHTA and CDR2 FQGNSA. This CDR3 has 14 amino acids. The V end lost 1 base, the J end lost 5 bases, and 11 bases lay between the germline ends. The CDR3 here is CASSLGLRVETQYF. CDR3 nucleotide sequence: TGTGCCAGCAGCTTAGGTCTCAGGGTGGAGACCCAGTACTTC.

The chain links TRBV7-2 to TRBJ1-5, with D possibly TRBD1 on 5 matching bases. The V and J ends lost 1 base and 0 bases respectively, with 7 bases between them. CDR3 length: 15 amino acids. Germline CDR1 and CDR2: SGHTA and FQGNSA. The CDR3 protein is CASSLGGFSNQPQHF. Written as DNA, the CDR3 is TGTGCCAGCAGCTTAGGGGGGTTTAGCAATCAGCCCCAGCATTTT.

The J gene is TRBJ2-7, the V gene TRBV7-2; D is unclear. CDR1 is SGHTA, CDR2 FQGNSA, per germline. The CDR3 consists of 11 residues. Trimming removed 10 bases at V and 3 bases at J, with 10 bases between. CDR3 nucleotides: TGTGCCACCCTCCTCGTCTACGAGCAGTACTTC. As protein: CATLLVYEQYF. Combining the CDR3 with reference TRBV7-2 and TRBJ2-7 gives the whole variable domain GAGVSQSPSNKVTEKGKDVELRCDPISGHTALYWYRQSLGQGLEFLIYFQGNSAPDKSGLPSDRFSAERTGGSVSTLTIQRTQQEDSAVYLCATLLVYEQYFGPGTRLTVT.

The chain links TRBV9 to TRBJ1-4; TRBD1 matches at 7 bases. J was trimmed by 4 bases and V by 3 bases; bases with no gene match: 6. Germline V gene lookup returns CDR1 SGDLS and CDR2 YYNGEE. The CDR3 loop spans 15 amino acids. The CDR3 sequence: CASSARQGLNEKLFF. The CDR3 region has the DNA TGTGCCAGCAGCGCAAGACAGGGCCTTAATGAAAAACTGTTTTTT.

The CDR3 sequence: CATSGVTRGFSTDTQYF. The CDR3 nucleotides read TGTGCCACCAGCGGAGTAACGAGGGGTTTTAGCACAGATACGCAGTATTTT. The gene calls are TRBV15 and TRBJ2-3; D tentatively fits TRBD1 or TRBD2 (5 bases each). This CDR3 spans 17 amino acids. The germline V gene encodes CDR1 LNHNV and CDR2 YYDKDF (reference sequence). Trimming removed 5 bases at V and 0 bases at J, with 18 bases between.

CDR3 bases: TGTGCCAGCAGTCCGGGGCCTCTATTGGGCTATGGCTACACCTTC. It specifies CASSPGPLLGYGYTF. The chain uses TRBV6-5 and TRBJ1-2; possibly TRBD1 for D (5 bases). Trimming took off 5 bases at V and 4 bases at J, with 17 bases between the two ends. The CDR3 contains 15 residues. Germline V gives CDR1 MNHEY, CDR2 SVGAGI.

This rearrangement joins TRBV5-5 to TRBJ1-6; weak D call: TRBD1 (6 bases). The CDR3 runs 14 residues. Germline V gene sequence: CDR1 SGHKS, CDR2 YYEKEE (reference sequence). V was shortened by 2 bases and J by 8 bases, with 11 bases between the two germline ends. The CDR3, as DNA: TGTGCCAGCAGCTTTGGGGGGGCAGATTCACCCCTCCACTTT. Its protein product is CASSFGGADSPLHF. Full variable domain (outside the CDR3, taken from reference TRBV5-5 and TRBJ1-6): DAGVTQSPTHLIKTRGQQVTLRCSPISGHKSVSWYQQVLGQGPQFIFQYYEKEERGRGNFPDRFSARQFPNYSSELNVNALLLGDSALYLCASSFGGADSPLHFGNGTRLTVT.

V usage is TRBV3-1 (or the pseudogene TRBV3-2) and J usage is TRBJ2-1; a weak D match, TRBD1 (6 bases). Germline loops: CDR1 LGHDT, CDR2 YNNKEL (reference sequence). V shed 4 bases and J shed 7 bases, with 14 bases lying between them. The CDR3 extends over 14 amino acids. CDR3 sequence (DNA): TGTGCCAGCAGCCTCCTTTCTCAGGGGAATGAGCAGTTCTTC. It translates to CASSLLSQGNEQFF.

The CDR3 DNA is TGTGCCAGCAGCGTAGTGTTGGGGGGGCTTACAGATACGCAGTATTTT. Its translation is CASSVVLGGLTDTQYF. The V call is TRBV9, the J call TRBJ2-3; D might be TRBD2 (7 bases). V lost 0 bases, J lost 3 bases, and 14 bases lay in between. The CDR3 covers 16 residues. Germline V gives CDR1 SGDLS, CDR2 YYNGEE. The full variable domain, with the rest looked up from reference TRBV9 and TRBJ2-3, is DSGVTQTPKHLITATGQRVTLRCSPRSGDLSVYWYQQSLDQGLQFLIQYYNGEERAKGNILERFSAQQFPDLHSELNLSSLELGDSALYFCASSVVLGGLTDTQYFGPGTRLTVL.